This is a list of T cell receptor beta chains from one sample in a study of cytomegalovirus exposure and HLA in healthy donors. Libraries were prepared by immunoSEQ multiplex PCR; TCRdb keeps only in-frame clonotypes and omits some of them. The sample records about 150,000 clones, 65% to 90% being singletons. The material sequenced was PBMCs. These receptors were obtained from a woman in her fifties or sixties in good health and CMV-seropositive. The CDR3 runs from the conserved cysteine through the conserved F or W. The order of the fields is clone size, J gene, V gene, D gene, CDR3 DNA, CDR3 protein. D genes are given only for firm matches. Size is stated for part of the rows, as once, few or many counts, or as a class when the clone is expanded.

size: .; J: TRBJ1-3; V: TRBV15; D: .; DNA: TGTGCCACCAGCCAGGATTGGGTCTCTGGAAACACCATATATTTT; CDR3: CATSQDWVSGNTIYF
size: .; J: TRBJ1-1; V: TRBV27; D: .; DNA: TGTGCCAGCAGTTTCCAGGGCAAGAACACTGAAGCTTTCTTT; CDR3: CASSFQGKNTEAFF
size: .; J: TRBJ2-1; V: TRBV5-1; D: .; DNA: TGCGCCAGCAGCAGGAGTGGGGCGGACAATGAGCAGTTCTTC; CDR3: CASSRSGADNEQFF
size: .; J: TRBJ1-4; V: TRBV5-6; D: TRBD1; DNA: TGTGCCAGCAGCTGGGGACAGGGAACCGAAAAACTGTTTTTT; CDR3: CASSWGQGTEKLFF
size: .; J: TRBJ2-7; V: TRBV7-8; D: .; DNA: TGTGCCAGCAGCCTTAGTCTAACCTACGAGCAGTACTTC; CDR3: CASSLSLTYEQYF
size: .; J: TRBJ2-2; V: TRBV30; D: .; DNA: TGTGCCTGGAGTTGGAGGGGGGGGACCGGGGAGCTGTTTTTT; CDR3: CAWSWRGGTGELFF
size: few; J: TRBJ1-2; V: TRBV6-5; D: .; DNA: TGTGCCAGCAGTGGGGACAATATCTATGGCTACACCTTC; CDR3: CASSGDNIYGYTF
size: .; J: TRBJ2-7; V: TRBV2; D: .; DNA: TGTGCCAGCAGTGAATTCTCCAACCGGGGAGGCGAGCAGTACTTC; CDR3: CASSEFSNRGGEQYF
size: .; J: TRBJ2-1; V: TRBV18; D: .; DNA: TGTGCCAGCTCACAAGGCAGGGAAGGTAACAATGAGCAGTTCTTC; CDR3: CASSQGREGNNEQFF
size: .; J: TRBJ2-1; V: TRBV27; D: .; DNA: TGTGCCAGCAGTCCCGGGAACTACAATGAGCAGTTCTTC; CDR3: CASSPGNYNEQFF
size: .; J: TRBJ1-1; V: TRBV7-9; D: .; DNA: TGTGCCAGCAGCTTAGGGAGAGTGTTCACTGAAGCTTTCTTT; CDR3: CASSLGRVFTEAFF
size: once; J: TRBJ2-1; V: TRBV5-4; D: TRBD1; DNA: TGTGCCAGCGCTTTGGCAGGGGGCAAGGATGAGCAGTTCTTC; CDR3: CASALAGGKDEQFF
size: .; J: TRBJ2-3; V: TRBV29-1; D: .; DNA: TGCAGCACCTCCTATTGGACAGAAACAGATACGCAGTATTTT; CDR3: CSTSYWTETDTQYF
size: few; J: TRBJ2-1; V: TRBV7-9; D: .; DNA: TGTGCCAGCAGCCCCCCTGACGGCAGGGCTAATGAGCAGTTCTTC; CDR3: CASSPPDGRANEQFF
size: .; J: TRBJ1-1; V: TRBV7-9; D: .; DNA: TGTGCCAGCAGCCCCCTGACAGGACGGAACACTGAAGCTTTCTTT; CDR3: CASSPLTGRNTEAFF
size: .; J: TRBJ2-7; V: TRBV4-2; D: TRBD2; DNA: TGTGCCAGCAGCCCGACTAGCGGGGGAGCCCTCGAGCAGTACTTC; CDR3: CASSPTSGGALEQYF
size: .; J: TRBJ1-1; V: TRBV11-2; D: .; DNA: TGTGCCAGCAGCCTATGGGGGGGCGCGAACACTGAAGCTTTCTTT; CDR3: CASSLWGGANTEAFF
size: .; J: TRBJ2-3; V: TRBV11-2; D: .; DNA: TGTGCCAGCAGCTTAACGGTGGCAGATACGCAGTATTTT; CDR3: CASSLTVADTQYF
size: .; J: TRBJ2-1; V: TRBV15; D: .; DNA: TGTGCCACCAGCAGAGGGAACATCGGAGATGAGCAGTTCTTC; CDR3: CATSRGNIGDEQFF
size: .; J: TRBJ1-4; V: TRBV18; D: .; DNA: TGTGCCAGCTCCTCGTCCTCAACTAATGAAAAACTGTTTTTT; CDR3: CASSSSSTNEKLFF
size: .; J: TRBJ2-3; V: TRBV4-1; D: .; DNA: TGCGCCAGCAGCCAAGATATGGCCGCGGGAGATACGCAGTATTTT; CDR3: CASSQDMAAGDTQYF
size: .; J: TRBJ1-6; V: TRBV4-3; D: TRBD1; DNA: TGCGCCAGCAGCCAAGAAGGGACAGGGGACTCACCCCTCCACTTT; CDR3: CASSQEGTGDSPLHF
size: few; J: TRBJ2-3; V: TRBV2; D: TRBD1; DNA: TGTGCCAGCAGTGACCAGGGGGTCTCCACAGATACGCAGTATTTT; CDR3: CASSDQGVSTDTQYF
size: .; J: TRBJ2-1; V: TRBV5-1; D: TRBD2; DNA: TGCGCCAGCAGCTTGCTAGCGGGGAGCTCCTACAATGAGCAGTTCTTC; CDR3: CASSLLAGSSYNEQFF
size: .; J: TRBJ1-3; V: TRBV7-2; D: .; DNA: TGTGCCAGCAGCTTCGAGAAGGGGGGAAACACCATATATTTT; CDR3: CASSFEKGGNTIYF
size: few; J: TRBJ1-2; V: TRBV6-1; D: .; DNA: TGTGCCAGCAGTGAAACAGCTAACTATGGCTACACCTTC; CDR3: CASSETANYGYTF
size: .; J: TRBJ1-2; V: TRBV10-3; D: .; DNA: TGTGCCACCACAGGGAACTATGGCTACACCTTC; CDR3: CATTGNYGYTF
size: .; J: TRBJ1-4; V: TRBV9; D: TRBD1; DNA: TGTGCCAGCAGCGCCGGGACAGGGGTTCCAACTAATGAAAAACTGTTTTTT; CDR3: CASSAGTGVPTNEKLFF
size: once; J: TRBJ2-7; V: TRBV7-2; D: TRBD1; DNA: TGTGCCAGCAGTCCGGACAGGGGTTACGAGCAGTACTTC; CDR3: CASSPDRGYEQYF
size: .; J: TRBJ2-5; V: TRBV9; D: TRBD2; DNA: TGTGCCAGCAGCGTGGGCCCGACTAGCGGGGGGCAAGAGACCCAGTACTTC; CDR3: CASSVGPTSGGQETQYF
size: .; J: TRBJ1-4; V: TRBV5-5; D: .; DNA: TGTGCCAGCAGCCTTCAGGGTGATGAAAAACTGTTTTTT; CDR3: CASSLQGDEKLFF
size: .; J: TRBJ2-7; V: TRBV7-2; D: .; DNA: TGTGCCAGCAGCGCGGACATCTACGAGCAGTACTTC; CDR3: CASSADIYEQYF
size: .; J: TRBJ1-2; V: TRBV6-1; D: TRBD1; DNA: TGTGCCAGCAGTAGACAGGGGACAAACTATGGCTACACCTTC; CDR3: CASSRQGTNYGYTF
size: .; J: TRBJ1-2; V: TRBV9; D: TRBD1; DNA: TGTGCCAGCAGCGTAGGGAGGGGGCAGGATGGCTACACCTTC; CDR3: CASSVGRGQDGYTF
size: few; J: TRBJ2-7; V: TRBV7-9; D: .; DNA: TGTGCCAGCAGCTTAGTCGGAGGTTTACCTCCTTACGAGCAGTACTTC; CDR3: CASSLVGGLPPYEQYF
size: few; J: TRBJ1-2; V: TRBV6-6; D: TRBD1; DNA: TGTGCCAGCAGTTCAGGACAGGGTGGCCCCTATGGCTACACCTTC; CDR3: CASSSGQGGPYGYTF
size: .; J: TRBJ2-1; V: TRBV9; D: .; DNA: TGTGCCAGCAGCGTGTCAGGGAGGGAGCAGTTCTTC; CDR3: CASSVSGREQFF
size: .; J: TRBJ2-3; V: TRBV2; D: .; DNA: TGTGCCAGCAGTGACAGGAACACAGATACGCAGTATTTT; CDR3: CASSDRNTDTQYF